The 29 T cell receptor beta chains below all came from one sample that was sequenced in a study of graft-versus-host responses after intestinal transplantation. Sequencing used immunoSEQ multiplex PCR; TCRdb keeps in-frame clones, though not all of them. The sample yields almost 15,000 clones, around two thirds seen once. Intraepithelial lymphocytes and lamina propria lymphocytes were released through processing of graft tissue. Here the sequenced sample was ileum tissue, taken approximately 670 days after intestinal transplantation. The receptors shown here come from a human patient who received an intestinal transplant, so some T cells may come from the graft donor.

The J gene is TRBJ2-5, the V gene TRBV11-3; TRBD2 matches 10 bases. The germline V gene has CDR1 SGHNT and CDR2 YENEEA. V gave up 2 bases and J gave up 5 bases; unmatched junction bases: 14. The CDR3 sequence is 18 residues long. The CDR3 nucleotides are TGTGCCAGCAGCTTATTCTCTAGCGGGGGACCCATGCGGGAGACCCAGTACTTC. Encoded protein: CASSLFSSGGPMRETQYF.

The CDR3: CSVGGGGSNYGYTF. In DNA, the CDR3 is TGCAGCGTGGGGGGCGGGGGTTCTAACTATGGCTACACCTTC. This chain links TRBV29-1 with TRBJ1-2; D possibly corresponds to TRBD1 (6 bases). The CDR3 covers 14 residues. The V gene's germline CDR1 is SQVTM and CDR2 ANQGSEA. V gave up 6 bases and J gave up 0 bases, with 14 bases separating them.

The chain carries TRBV13 and TRBJ1-5; 7 positions agree with TRBD1. The CDR3 is 17 amino acids. CDR1 PRHDT and CDR2 FYEKMQ come from the germline V gene (reference sequence). Trimming cost V 1 base and J 4 bases; bases outside gene matches: 10. This CDR3 reads CASSLVSRGLPNQPQHF. The CDR3 nucleotides read TGTGCCAGCAGCTTAGTGTCGAGGGGGCTCCCAAATCAGCCCCAGCATTTT.

This chain connects TRBV18 to TRBJ2-1; the D is unclear. The CDR3 loop spans 17 amino acids. V was trimmed by 8 bases and J by 2 bases, leaving 22 bases between them. Germline lookup yields CDR1 KGHSH and CDR2 LQKENI. The CDR3, as DNA: TGTGCCAGCACGGAGACGATTCGACGTTTTCCCTACAATGAGCAGTTCTTC. Protein: CASTETIRRFPYNEQFF.

The chain combines TRBV6-6 with TRBJ1-1, with a tentative D call TRBD1 (6 bases). In germline, CDR1 is MNHNY, CDR2 SVGAGI (reference sequence). This CDR3 is 13 amino acids long. Trimming shortened V by 8 bases and J by 0 bases, and 10 bases separated the two germline ends. DNA of the CDR3: TGTGCCAGCTGGGACACCATGAACACTGAAGCTTTCTTT. It codes for CASWDTMNTEAFF.

The J gene is TRBJ1-1, the V gene TRBV2, with 8 nucleotides matching TRBD1. The germline V gene has CDR1 SNHLY and CDR2 FYNNEI. This CDR3 has 15 amino acids. Trimming took 6 bases from V and 1 from J; bases not matched to a gene: 7. The chain's CDR3 is CASSSTQGENTEAFF. CDR3 sequence (DNA): TGTGCCAGCAGCTCCACACAGGGGGAGAACACTGAAGCTTTCTTT. Using reference TRBV2 and TRBJ1-1 for the parts outside the CDR3, the full variable domain is EPEVTQTPSHQVTQMGQEVILRCVPISNHLYFYWYRQILGQKVEFLVSFYNNEISEKSEIFDDQFSVERPDGSNFTLKIRSTKLEDSAMYFCASSSTQGENTEAFFGQGTRLTVV.

Only a few counts were recorded for this clone. The V and J genes are TRBV7-2 and TRBJ2-7; D ambiguous. This CDR3 spans 13 amino acids. Germline V gene data show CDR1 as SGHTA and CDR2 as FQGNSA. Deletions cut 1 base from V and 2 bases from J, with 6 bases between. CDR3 DNA sequence: TGTGCCAGCAGCTTAGACTTAGCCTACGAGCAGTACTTC. This sequence encodes CASSLDLAYEQYF. The variable domain in full, with the rest retrieved from reference TRBV7-2 and TRBJ2-7, is GAGVSQSPSNKVTEKGKDVELRCDPISGHTALYWYRQSLGQGLEFLIYFQGNSAPDKSGLPSDRFSAERTGGSVSTLTIQRTQQEDSAVYLCASSLDLAYEQYFGPGTRLTVT.

This clone was seen more than once but under ten times. This rearrangement joins TRBV6-5 to TRBJ2-3; the D is unclear. CDR3 length: 12 residues. The V gene lost 5 bases and the J gene lost 2 bases, with 5 bases spanning the gap. CDR1 and CDR2 from the germline V gene are MNHEY and SVGAGI. CDR3 protein: CASSPSTDTQYF. CDR3 nucleotide sequence: TGTGCCAGCAGTCCCTCCACAGATACGCAGTATTTT.

Worth noting for this clone: The same CDR3 also results from other DNA sequences found in this sample. The V gene is TRBV27, the J gene TRBJ2-7, with D possibly TRBD1 on 5 matching bases. CDR3 length: 13 amino acids. V gave up 6 bases and J gave up 0 bases, with 9 bases separating them. Germline lookup yields CDR1 MNHEY and CDR2 SMNVEV (reference sequence). This CDR3 reads CASRMDISYEQYF. CDR3 sequence (DNA): TGTGCCAGCAGGATGGACATCTCCTACGAGCAGTACTTC.

The chain couples TRBV5-6 to TRBJ2-5; 9 bases fit TRBD1. The ends lost 3 bases at V and 4 bases at J; junction bases unmatched: 13. CDR3 length: 17 amino acids. Per germline, CDR1 SGHDT and CDR2 YYEEEE. This CDR3 reads CASSSMQGQGRRETQYF. DNA for the CDR3: TGTGCCAGCAGCTCGATGCAAGGACAGGGGAGGCGAGAGACCCAGTACTTC.

J is TRBJ2-3 and V is TRBV6-5; 14 bases agree with TRBD2. The CDR3 runs to 15 residues. The V gene's germline CDR1 is MNHEY and CDR2 SVGAGI. V shed 8 bases, J shed 0 bases, and the junction held 1 base outside the gene matches. CDR3 in amino acids: CASGTSGGSTDTQYF. CDR3 in DNA: TGTGCCAGCGGGACTAGCGGGGGAAGCACAGATACGCAGTATTTT.

This clone was seen once. The chain links TRBV10-2 to TRBJ2-7, with a possible D match to TRBD1 (6 bases). V was clipped by 4 bases and J by 6 bases, with 13 bases between them. CDR1 and CDR2 from the germline V gene are WSHSY and SAAADI. The CDR3 consists of 13 residues. CDR3 in amino acids: CASSVGGAGEQYF. CDR3 bases: TGCGCCAGCAGTGTTGGGGGCGCGGGCGAGCAGTACTTC.

This sequence joins TRBV5-4 and TRBJ1-2; 7 nucleotides line up with TRBD1. The J segment lost 4 bases and the V segment lost 3 bases, leaving 6 bases of the junction unmatched. Germline lookup yields CDR1 SGHNT and CDR2 YYREEE (reference sequence). The CDR3 sequence is 14 residues long. In DNA, the CDR3 is TGTGCCAGCAGCTCGACAGGGTCGGGCTATGGCTACACCTTC. Its translation is CASSSTGSGYGYTF. Supplemented by reference TRBV5-4 and TRBJ1-2, the full variable domain reads ETGVTQSPTHLIKTRGQQVTLRCSSQSGHNTVSWYQQALGQGPQFIFQYYREEENGRGNFPPRFSGLQFPNYSSELNVNALELDDSALYLCASSSTGSGYGYTFGSGTRLTVV.

The chain employs TRBV11-2 and TRBJ1-1; 10 nucleotides line up with TRBD1. J gave up 4 bases and V 1 base, and 3 bases lay outside the gene matches. The length of the CDR3 is 15 residues. The germline V gene encodes CDR1 SGHAT and CDR2 FQNNGV. DNA of the CDR3: TGTGCCAGCAGCTTAGGGACAGGGGGGGTCACTGAAGCTTTCTTT. It is translated as CASSLGTGGVTEAFF.

This clone appeared a few times. V is TRBV11-2 and J is TRBJ1-1; D not certain. V lost 0 bases, J lost 0 bases, and 8 bases lay in between. The length of the CDR3 is 15 residues. Per germline, CDR1 SGHAT and CDR2 FQNNGV. CDR3 residues: CASSLEGSMNTEAFF. The CDR3 coding sequence is TGTGCCAGCAGCTTAGAGGGCAGCATGAACACTGAAGCTTTCTTT. Based on the CDR3 plus reference TRBV11-2 and TRBJ1-1, the full variable domain is EAGVAQSPRYKIIEKRQSVAFWCNPISGHATLYWYQQILGQGPKLLIQFQNNGVVDDSQLPKDRFSAERLKGVDSTLKIQPAKLEDSAVYLCASSLEGSMNTEAFFGQGTRLTVV.

This clone was seen a few times. This chain connects TRBV6-5 to TRBJ1-4; maybe TRBD1 (6 bases). The CDR3 is 13 residues long. V was clipped by 2 bases and J by 15 bases, with 16 bases between them. CDR1 is MNHEY, CDR2 SVGAGI, per germline. The CDR3 is CASSYLQDSPMFF. CDR3 bases: TGTGCCAGCAGTTACCTACAGGACAGTCCAATGTTTTTT.

This clone was seen a few times. CDR3 DNA sequence: TGTGCCTGGAGTGCGGGGAGCGGGGAGCTGTTTTTT. Translating gives CAWSAGSGELFF. J is TRBJ2-2 and V is TRBV30; weak D call: TRBD2 (5 bases). Germline assignment: CDR1 GTSNPN and CDR2 SVGIG (reference sequence). This CDR3 has 12 residues. Trimming pared 1 base from V and 7 bases from J, leaving 7 bases between.

The chain recombines TRBV29-1 with TRBJ1-2; D uncertain. The CDR3 spans 13 residues. V dropped 7 bases and J dropped 7 bases, with 19 bases sitting between them. The germline V gene has CDR1 SQVTM and CDR2 ANQGSEA. CDR3 nucleotide sequence: TGCAGCGCCTTGCGGGAGCAACCTCCTGGCTACACCTTC. Amino acid sequence: CSALREQPPGYTF.

The chain links TRBV9 to TRBJ2-3, with D possibly TRBD2 on 5 matching bases. The germline V gene encodes CDR1 SGDLS and CDR2 YYNGEE. The CDR3 has 16 amino acids. V was trimmed by 0 bases and J by 2 bases, leaving 13 bases between them. CDR3: CASSVAGLPFTDTQYF. The CDR3 nucleotides are TGTGCCAGCAGCGTAGCCGGACTCCCCTTCACAGATACGCAGTATTTT.

This clone has only one observation. The V call is TRBV7-2, the J call TRBJ2-7; 7 nucleotides align to TRBD2. Germline CDR1 and CDR2: SGHTA and FQGNSA. The V segment lost 2 bases and the J segment 4 bases; nucleotides outside the gene matches: 11. The CDR3 length is 16 residues. CDR3 nucleotides: TGTGCCAGCAGCTTATCTAGCGGCGGGGGACCTTACGAGCAGTACTTC. As protein: CASSLSSGGGPYEQYF.

CDR3 bases: TGTGCCATCAGTGATTCGGAGTATAGGACTCCCGCTGTTGGCTACACCTTC. Translating gives CAISDSEYRTPAVGYTF. The chain combines TRBV10-3 with TRBJ1-2; no reliable D call. V shed 3 bases and J shed 7 bases, with 24 bases lying between them. The germline CDR1 and CDR2 sequences are ENHRY and SYGVKD. The CDR3 totals 17 residues.

This chain joins TRBV4-1 and TRBJ1-2; TRBD1 agrees at 7 bases. Trimming cost V 1 base and J 2 bases; bases outside gene matches: 4. Germline assignment: CDR1 MGHRA and CDR2 YSYEKL. The CDR3 length is 15 residues. The CDR3 DNA sequence: TGCGCCAGCAGCCAAGTTTCAGGGGGAAACTATGGCTACACCTTC. Translated, it gives CASSQVSGGNYGYTF.

The V call is TRBV4-1, the J call TRBJ1-2; 11 bases are a match to TRBD1. The CDR3 has 18 residues. The germline gives CDR1 MGHRA, CDR2 YSYEKL. Losses at the gene ends were 0 bases for V and 6 bases for J; bases not matched to a gene: 12. The CDR3 DNA is TGCGCCAGCAGCCAAGATTTATGGGACAGGGGGTCATTCGATGGCTACACCTTC. Amino acids: CASSQDLWDRGSFDGYTF.

This clone came up once. J is TRBJ2-7 and V is TRBV7-8; no clear D. Germline V gene data show CDR1 as SGHVS and CDR2 as FQNEAQ. The V and J ends lost 4 bases and 2 bases respectively, with 3 bases between them. This CDR3 contains 11 residues. The CDR3 region has the DNA TGTGCCAGCAGCTCAACCTACGAGCAGTACTTC. Translated: CASSSTYEQYF.

The chain recombines TRBV4-3 with TRBJ2-7; 8 nucleotides match TRBD1. Germline CDR1 LGHNA, CDR2 YSLEER. J gave up 5 bases and V 0 bases, and 6 bases lay outside the gene matches. This CDR3 comprises 15 residues. CDR3 sequence (DNA): TGCGCCAGCAGCCAAGATCGACAGGGGCTACACGAGCAGTACTTC. Its protein is CASSQDRQGLHEQYF.

V is TRBV4-1 and J is TRBJ2-3; perhaps TRBD1 as D (6 bases). CDR1 is MGHRA, CDR2 YSYEKL, per germline. Deletions cut 9 bases from V and 3 bases from J, with 13 bases between. This CDR3 is built from 13 residues. The CDR3 loop is CASRTARTDTQYF. Here the CDR3 DNA reads TGCGCCAGTCGGACAGCTAGGACAGATACGCAGTATTTT.

The chain combines TRBV7-8 with TRBJ2-3, with TRBD2 matching over 12 bases. There are 17 residues in the CDR3. Trimming took 5 bases from V and 4 from J; bases not matched to a gene: 10. The germline gives CDR1 SGHVS, CDR2 FQNEAQ. The CDR3 spells CASSGSEGLAGADTQYF. The CDR3, as DNA: TGTGCCAGCAGCGGTAGTGAGGGACTAGCGGGTGCAGATACGCAGTATTTT.

V and J are TRBV9 and TRBJ1-1, with 7 bases aligning to TRBD1. Unmatched junction bases numbered 6, after V lost 0 bases and J lost 1 base. CDR1 SGDLS and CDR2 YYNGEE come from the germline V gene. This CDR3 is built from 16 residues. The CDR3: CASSVGLGTENTEAFF. The CDR3 DNA is TGTGCCAGCAGCGTAGGACTAGGGACAGAGAACACTGAAGCTTTCTTT.

The chain carries TRBV4-3 and TRBJ2-7, with 8 bases that match TRBD1. The germline V gene encodes CDR1 LGHNA and CDR2 YSLEER. This CDR3 comprises 15 residues. The V gene end was trimmed by 1 base and the J gene end by 3 bases; junction bases not matched to a gene: 5. The CDR3 sequence: CASSQVAGGVYEQYF. CDR3 sequence (DNA): TGCGCCAGCAGCCAAGTGGCAGGGGGCGTCTACGAGCAGTACTTC.